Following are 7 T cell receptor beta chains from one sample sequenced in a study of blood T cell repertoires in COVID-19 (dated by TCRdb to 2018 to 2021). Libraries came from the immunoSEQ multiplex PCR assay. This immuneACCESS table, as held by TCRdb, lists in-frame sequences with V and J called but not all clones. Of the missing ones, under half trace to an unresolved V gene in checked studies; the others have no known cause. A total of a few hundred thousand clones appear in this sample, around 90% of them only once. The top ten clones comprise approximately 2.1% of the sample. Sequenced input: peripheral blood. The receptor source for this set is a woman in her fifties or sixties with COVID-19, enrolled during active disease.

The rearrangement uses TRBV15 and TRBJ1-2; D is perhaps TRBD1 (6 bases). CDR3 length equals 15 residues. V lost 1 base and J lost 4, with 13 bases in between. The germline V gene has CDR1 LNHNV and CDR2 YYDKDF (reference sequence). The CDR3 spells CATSRVRTAFYGYTF. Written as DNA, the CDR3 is TGTGCCACCAGCAGAGTTAGGACAGCTTTCTATGGCTACACCTTC.

In DNA, the CDR3 is TGTGCCAGCAGCTTAGTTCAGGGGGCGTCCGATGGCTACACCTTC. Residues: CASSLVQGASDGYTF. The chain joins TRBV7-2 to TRBJ1-2; the match to TRBD1 covers 8 bases. The CDR3 is 15 residues long. Germline lookup yields CDR1 SGHTA and CDR2 FQGNSA. Trimming removed 1 base from V and 6 bases from J; junction bases left unmatched: 7.

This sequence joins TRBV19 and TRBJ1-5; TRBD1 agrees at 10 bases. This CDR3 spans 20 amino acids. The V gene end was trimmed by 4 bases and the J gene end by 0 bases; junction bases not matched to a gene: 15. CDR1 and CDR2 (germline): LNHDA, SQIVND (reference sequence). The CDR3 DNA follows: TGTGCCAGTAGTACTCGCATCCGGGACAGGGGAAGTTATAGCAATCAGCCCCAGCATTTT. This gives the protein CASSTRIRDRGSYSNQPQHF.

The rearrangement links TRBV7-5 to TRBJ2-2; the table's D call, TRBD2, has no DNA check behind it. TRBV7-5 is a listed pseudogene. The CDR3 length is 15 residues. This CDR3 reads CARSSPGGRTGELFF. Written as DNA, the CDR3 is TGTGCCAGAAGCTCGCCCGGGGGGCGCACCGGGGAGCTGTTTTTT.

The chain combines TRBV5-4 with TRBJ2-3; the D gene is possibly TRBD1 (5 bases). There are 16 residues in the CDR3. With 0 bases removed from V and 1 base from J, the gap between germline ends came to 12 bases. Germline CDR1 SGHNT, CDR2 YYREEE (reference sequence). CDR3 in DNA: TGTGCCAGCAGCTTGGCCCTAGGGGCTCGCACAGATACGCAGTATTTT. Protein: CASSLALGARTDTQYF.

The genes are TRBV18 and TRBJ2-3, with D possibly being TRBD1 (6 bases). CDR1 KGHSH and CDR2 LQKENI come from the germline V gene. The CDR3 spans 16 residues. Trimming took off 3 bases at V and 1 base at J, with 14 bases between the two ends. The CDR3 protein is CASSPPGVRGTDTQYF. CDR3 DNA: TGTGCCAGCTCACCGCCAGGGGTTAGGGGCACAGATACGCAGTATTTT.

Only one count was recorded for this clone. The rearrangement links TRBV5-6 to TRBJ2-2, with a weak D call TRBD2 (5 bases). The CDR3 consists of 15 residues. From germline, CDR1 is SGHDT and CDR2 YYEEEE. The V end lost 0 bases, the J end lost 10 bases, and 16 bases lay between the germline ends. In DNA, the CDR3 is TGTGCCAGCAGCTTGGTTGCGAACAGACTAAAGGAGCTGTTTTTT. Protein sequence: CASSLVANRLKELFF.